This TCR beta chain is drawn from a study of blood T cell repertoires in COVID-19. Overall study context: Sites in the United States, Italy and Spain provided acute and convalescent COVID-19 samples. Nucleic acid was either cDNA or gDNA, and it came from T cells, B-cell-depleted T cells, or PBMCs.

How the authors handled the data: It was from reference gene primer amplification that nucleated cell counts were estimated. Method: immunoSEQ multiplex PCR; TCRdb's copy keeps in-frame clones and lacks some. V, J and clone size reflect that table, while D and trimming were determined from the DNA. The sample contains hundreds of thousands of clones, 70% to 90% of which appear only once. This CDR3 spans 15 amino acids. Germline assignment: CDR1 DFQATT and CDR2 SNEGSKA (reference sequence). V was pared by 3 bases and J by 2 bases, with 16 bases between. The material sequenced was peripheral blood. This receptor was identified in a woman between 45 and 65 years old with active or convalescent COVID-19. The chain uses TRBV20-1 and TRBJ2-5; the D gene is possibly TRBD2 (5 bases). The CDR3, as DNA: TGCAGTGCTAGTACGCCTCAGCGGCCGCAAGAGACCCAGTACTTC. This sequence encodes CSASTPQRPQETQYF.